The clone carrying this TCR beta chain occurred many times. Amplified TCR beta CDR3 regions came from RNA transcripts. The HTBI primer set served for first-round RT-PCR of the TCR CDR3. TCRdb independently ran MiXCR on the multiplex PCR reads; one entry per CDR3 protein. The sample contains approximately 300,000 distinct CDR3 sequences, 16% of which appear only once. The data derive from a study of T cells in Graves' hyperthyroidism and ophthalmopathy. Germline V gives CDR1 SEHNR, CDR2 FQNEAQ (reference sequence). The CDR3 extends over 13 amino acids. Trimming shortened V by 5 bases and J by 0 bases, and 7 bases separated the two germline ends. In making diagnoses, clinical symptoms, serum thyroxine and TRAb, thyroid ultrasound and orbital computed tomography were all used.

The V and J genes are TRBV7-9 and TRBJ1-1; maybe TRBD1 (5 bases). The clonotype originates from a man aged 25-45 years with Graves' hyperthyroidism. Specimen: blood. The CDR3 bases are TGTGCCAGCAGCCAGGACATGAACACTGAAGCTTTCTTT. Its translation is CASSQDMNTEAFF.